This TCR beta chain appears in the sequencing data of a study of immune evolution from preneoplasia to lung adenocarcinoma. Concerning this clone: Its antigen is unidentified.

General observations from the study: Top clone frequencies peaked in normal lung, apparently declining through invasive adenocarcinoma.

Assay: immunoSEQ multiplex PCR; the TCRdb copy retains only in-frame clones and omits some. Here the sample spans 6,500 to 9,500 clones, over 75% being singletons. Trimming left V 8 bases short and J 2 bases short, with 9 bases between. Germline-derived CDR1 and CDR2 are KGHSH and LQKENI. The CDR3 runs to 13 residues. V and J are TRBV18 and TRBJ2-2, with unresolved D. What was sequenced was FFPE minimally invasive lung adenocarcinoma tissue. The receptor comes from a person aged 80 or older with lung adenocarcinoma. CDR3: CASQGSNTGELFF. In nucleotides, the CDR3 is TGTGCCAGCCAAGGAAGTAACACCGGGGAGCTGTTTTTT.